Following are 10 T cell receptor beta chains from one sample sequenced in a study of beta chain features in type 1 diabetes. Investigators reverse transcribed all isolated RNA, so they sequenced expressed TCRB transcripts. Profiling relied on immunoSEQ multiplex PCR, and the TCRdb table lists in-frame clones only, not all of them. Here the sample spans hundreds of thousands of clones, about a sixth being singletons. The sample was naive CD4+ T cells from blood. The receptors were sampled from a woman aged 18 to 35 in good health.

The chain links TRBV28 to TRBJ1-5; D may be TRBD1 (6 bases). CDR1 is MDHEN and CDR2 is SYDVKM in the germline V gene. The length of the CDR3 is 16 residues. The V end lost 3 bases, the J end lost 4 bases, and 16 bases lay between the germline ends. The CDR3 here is CASSFSGAGLNQPQHF. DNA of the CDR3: TGTGCCAGCAGTTTTTCGGGGGCAGGCCTGAATCAGCCCCAGCATTTT.

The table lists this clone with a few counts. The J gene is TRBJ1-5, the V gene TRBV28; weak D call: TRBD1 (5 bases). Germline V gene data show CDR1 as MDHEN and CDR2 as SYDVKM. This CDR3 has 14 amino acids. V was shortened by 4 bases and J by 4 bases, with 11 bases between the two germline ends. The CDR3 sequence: CASSWGTGNQPQHF. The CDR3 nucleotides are TGTGCCAGCAGTTGGGGGACGGGGAATCAGCCCCAGCATTTT.

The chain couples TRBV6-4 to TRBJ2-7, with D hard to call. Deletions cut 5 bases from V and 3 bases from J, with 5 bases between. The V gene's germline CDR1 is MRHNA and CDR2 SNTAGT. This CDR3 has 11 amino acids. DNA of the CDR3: TGTGCCAGCAGTCCGAACTACGAGCAGTACTTC. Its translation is CASSPNYEQYF.

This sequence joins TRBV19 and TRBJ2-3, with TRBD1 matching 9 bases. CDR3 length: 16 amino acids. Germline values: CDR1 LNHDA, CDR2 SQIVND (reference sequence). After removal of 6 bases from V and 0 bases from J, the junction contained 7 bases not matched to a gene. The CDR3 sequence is CASSRRDRESTDTQYF. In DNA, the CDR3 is TGTGCCAGTAGCCGTCGGGACAGGGAAAGCACAGATACGCAGTATTTT. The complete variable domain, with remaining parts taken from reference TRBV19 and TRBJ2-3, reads DGGITQSPKYLFRKEGQNVTLSCEQNLNHDAMYWYRQDPGQGLRLIYYSQIVNDFQKGDIAEGYSVSREKKESFPLTVTSAQKNPTAFYLCASSRRDRESTDTQYFGPGTRLTVL.

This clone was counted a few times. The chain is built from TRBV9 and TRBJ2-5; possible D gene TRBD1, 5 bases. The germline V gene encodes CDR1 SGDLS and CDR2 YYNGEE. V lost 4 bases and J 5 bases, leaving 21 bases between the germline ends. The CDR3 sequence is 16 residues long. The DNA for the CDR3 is TGTGCCAGCAGCCCTCGTAGTGTGGGGCTAGGGGAGACCCAGTACTTC. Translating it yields CASSPRSVGLGETQYF.

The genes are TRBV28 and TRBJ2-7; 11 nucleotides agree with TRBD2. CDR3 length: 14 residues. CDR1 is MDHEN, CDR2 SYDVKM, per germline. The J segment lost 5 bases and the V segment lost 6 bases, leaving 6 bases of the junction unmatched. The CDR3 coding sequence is TGTGCCAGCAGGTTAGCGGGAGGGCCCCACGAGCAGTACTTC. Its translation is CASRLAGGPHEQYF.

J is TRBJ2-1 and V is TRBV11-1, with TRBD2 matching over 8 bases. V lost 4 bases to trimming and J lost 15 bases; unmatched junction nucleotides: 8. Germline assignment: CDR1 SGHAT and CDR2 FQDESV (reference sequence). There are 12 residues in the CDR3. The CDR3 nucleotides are TGTGCCAGCAGCTCTCCGGGACTAGTTCCGTTCTTC. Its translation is CASSSPGLVPFF.

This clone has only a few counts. The CDR3: CASSGDRAYGYTF. The CDR3 DNA is TGTGCCAGCAGCGGGGACAGGGCCTATGGCTACACCTTC. The chain combines TRBV2 with TRBJ1-2; 9 bases align to TRBD1. The V and J ends lost 6 bases and 4 bases, in that order; junction bases with no gene match: 3. Germline loops: CDR1 SNHLY, CDR2 FYNNEI. The CDR3 contains 13 residues.

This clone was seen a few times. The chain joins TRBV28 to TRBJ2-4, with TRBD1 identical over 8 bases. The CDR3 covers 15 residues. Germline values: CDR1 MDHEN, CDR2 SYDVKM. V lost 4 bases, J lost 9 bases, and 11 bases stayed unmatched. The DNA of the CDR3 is TGTGCCAGCAGTTACTTACCCGACAGGGGAGGCATTCAGTACTTC. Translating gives CASSYLPDRGGIQYF.

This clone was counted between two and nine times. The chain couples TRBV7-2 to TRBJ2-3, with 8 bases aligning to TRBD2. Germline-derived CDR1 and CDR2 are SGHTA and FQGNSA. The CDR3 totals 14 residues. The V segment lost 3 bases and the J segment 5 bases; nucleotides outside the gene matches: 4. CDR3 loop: CASSFGLAGDTQYF. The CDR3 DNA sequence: TGTGCCAGCAGCTTCGGGCTAGCGGGAGATACGCAGTATTTT. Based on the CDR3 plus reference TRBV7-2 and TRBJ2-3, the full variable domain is GAGVSQSPSNKVTEKGKDVELRCDPISGHTALYWYRQSLGQGLEFLIYFQGNSAPDKSGLPSDRFSAERTGGSVSTLTIQRTQQEDSAVYLCASSFGLAGDTQYFGPGTRLTVL.